The T cell receptor beta chain under discussion was sequenced for a study of beta chain features in type 1 diabetes. Findings of the study overall: PCR might favor shorter templates, but any such skew would affect patients and controls equally.

The table lists this clone with a few counts. The antigen remains unidentified. Every isolated RNA sample was fully reverse transcribed, so sequencing captured expressed TCRB transcripts. Sequencing used immunoSEQ multiplex PCR; TCRdb keeps in-frame clones, though not all of them. The data hold about 140,000 clones, with 10% observed a single time. V gave up 1 base and J gave up 5 bases; unmatched junction bases: 12. The CDR3 totals 18 residues. CDR1 is LGHNA, CDR2 YSLEER, per germline. The chain couples TRBV4-3 to TRBJ2-3; 10 bases map to TRBD1. The specimen sequenced was naive CD4+ T cells from blood. The TCR originated in a man aged 18 to 30 in good health. The chain's CDR3 is CASSQGTFRDRGEDTQYF. CDR3 nucleotide sequence: TGCGCCAGCAGCCAAGGGACCTTCCGGGACAGGGGAGAAGATACGCAGTATTTT.